The 17 T cell receptor beta chains given below trace back to one sample, sequenced in a study of blood T cell repertoires in COVID-19. Profiling relied on immunoSEQ multiplex PCR, and the TCRdb table lists in-frame clones only, not all of them. Among hundreds of thousands of clones, about 86% were seen once, and the ten largest hold about 9%. The specimen sequenced was peripheral blood. The source of these receptors is a man older than 75 with acute or convalescent COVID-19.

The J gene is TRBJ1-2, the V gene TRBV27; 10 bases agree with TRBD1. The trim removed 8 bases at V and 4 bases at J, leaving 10 bases unmatched. Germline lookup yields CDR1 MNHEY and CDR2 SMNVEV (reference sequence). The CDR3 runs to 15 residues. The CDR3 protein is CASSKPGTGVYGYTF. In DNA, the CDR3 is TGTGCCAGCTCCAAACCCGGGACAGGGGTCTATGGCTACACCTTC.

The chain carries TRBV27 and TRBJ2-1, with D perhaps TRBD2 (5 bases). V was pared by 7 bases and J by 0 bases, with 19 bases between. The CDR3 covers 17 residues. Germline V gene sequence: CDR1 MNHEY, CDR2 SMNVEV (reference sequence). DNA of the CDR3: TGTGCCAGCACCGCCGGACTCTACCTTAGCTCCTACAATGAGCAGTTCTTC. Its protein product is CASTAGLYLSSYNEQFF.

The chain carries TRBV6-1 and TRBJ1-4; the D is unclear. The CDR3 has 16 amino acids. The germline V gene has CDR1 MNHNS and CDR2 SASEGT. Trimming left V 0 bases short and J 5 bases short, with 13 bases between. The CDR3 reads CASSEALPGLNEKLFF. CDR3 in DNA: TGTGCCAGCAGTGAAGCGCTTCCGGGGTTAAATGAAAAACTGTTTTTT.

This chain connects TRBV2 to TRBJ1-6, with D perhaps matching TRBD1 (6 bases). Trimming cost V 8 bases and J 10 bases, with 15 bases left between them. Germline loops: CDR1 SNHLY, CDR2 FYNNEI. The CDR3 consists of 13 residues. The CDR3, as DNA: TGTGCCAGCCTTCGGACAGCCGACTCACCCCTCCACTTT. Translation gives CASLRTADSPLHF.

This clone was observed once. The chain uses TRBV18 and TRBJ2-3; 11 bases are a match to TRBD2. This CDR3 has 16 amino acids. V lost 5 bases and J lost 5; bases outside the gene matches: 9. Germline loops: CDR1 KGHSH, CDR2 LQKENI. In nucleotides, the CDR3 is TGTGCCAGCTCATCAACGACTAGCGGGGTGGGAGATACGCAGTATTTT. Its protein product is CASSSTTSGVGDTQYF.

V gene TRBV19 combines with J gene TRBJ1-5; 7 bases line up with TRBD1. Germline V gene data show CDR1 as LNHDA and CDR2 as SQIVND (reference sequence). Trimming at V came to 6 bases and at J to 6 bases, leaving 11 bases not matched to a gene. CDR3 size: 15 residues. The CDR3 reads CASRSTGAAIQPQHF. The CDR3 DNA sequence: TGTGCCAGTAGATCAACAGGGGCCGCGATTCAGCCCCAGCATTTT.

V is TRBV24-1 and J is TRBJ1-1; D unclear. Germline-derived CDR1 and CDR2 are KGHDR and SFDVKD. Trimming shortened V by 2 bases and J by 11 bases, and 17 bases separated the two germline ends. The CDR3 has 14 residues. The CDR3 DNA reads TGTGCCACCAGTGATTCCGCCTCATCAGGAAGGGCTTTCTTT. This gives the protein CATSDSASSGRAFF.

This clone was seen a few times. V gene TRBV6-6 combines with J gene TRBJ2-5, with D possibly being TRBD2 (6 bases). Germline-derived CDR1 and CDR2 are MNHNY and SVGAGI (reference sequence). CDR3 size: 15 residues. V was clipped by 0 bases and J by 6 bases, with 14 bases between them. This chain's CDR3 is CASSYSAGTEQTQYF. The DNA for the CDR3 is TGTGCCAGCAGTTACTCAGCCGGGACTGAGCAGACCCAGTACTTC.

The sample holds a few counts of this clone. This chain joins TRBV4-1 and TRBJ1-3; D ambiguous. Germline V gives CDR1 MGHRA, CDR2 YSYEKL. The CDR3 is 15 residues long. V was shortened by 0 bases and J by 1 base, with 7 bases between the two germline ends. CDR3 sequence: CASSQERESGNTIYF. CDR3 nucleotides: TGCGCCAGCAGCCAAGAGAGGGAATCTGGAAACACCATATATTTT.

This chain joins TRBV5-4 and TRBJ2-2, with 10 positions matching TRBD2. Germline V gives CDR1 SGHNT, CDR2 YYREEE (reference sequence). The ends lost 2 bases at V and 6 bases at J; junction bases unmatched: 7. The CDR3 has 16 residues. The DNA for the CDR3 is TGTGCCAGCAGCTTCAGGCTAGCGGGGGTCTCCGGGGAGCTGTTTTTT. Its translation is CASSFRLAGVSGELFF.

This clone was detected only once. The rearrangement uses TRBV29-1 and TRBJ1-3, with D unresolved. Germline CDR1 SQVTM, CDR2 ANQGSEA. This CDR3 region has 13 residues. Between the trimmed V and J ends, which lost 6 bases and 0 bases, there was a span of 9 bases. The CDR3 DNA follows: TGCAGCGTCGGACTGAGCTCTGGAAACACCATATATTTT. This sequence encodes CSVGLSSGNTIYF.

This clone was seen at least ten times. This chain joins TRBV5-6 and TRBJ1-5; 8 bases map to TRBD1. The V segment lost 2 bases and the J segment 1 base; nucleotides outside the gene matches: 11. Germline CDR1 SGHDT, CDR2 YYEEEE. The CDR3 is 18 residues long. CDR3 DNA: TGTGCCAGCAGCTTAGGACAGGGATGGGGTAGAAGCAATCAGCCCCAGCATTTT. It codes for CASSLGQGWGRSNQPQHF.

The rearrangement joins TRBV5-5 to TRBJ2-4; D uncertain. CDR1 is SGHKS, CDR2 YYEKEE, per germline (reference sequence). The CDR3 length is 17 residues. V lost 6 bases to trimming and J lost 0 bases, with 19 bases between them. The DNA of the CDR3 is TGTGCCAGCACCTTTGATATTAATCTGAGAGCCAAAAACATTCAGTACTTC. It is translated as CASTFDINLRAKNIQYF.

This clone was counted once. The V and J genes are TRBV4-2 and TRBJ2-6; D may be TRBD1 (8 bases). Germline-derived CDR1 and CDR2 are LGHNA and YNFKEQ. The CDR3 totals 18 residues. The V and J ends lost 2 bases and 0 bases respectively, with 14 bases between them. The CDR3 is CASSQRQGRDSGANVLTF. The CDR3 DNA is TGTGCCAGCAGCCAAAGACAGGGGAGGGACTCTGGGGCCAACGTCCTGACTTTC.

The rearrangement links TRBV9 to TRBJ2-3; 9 bases fit TRBD2. The germline CDR1 and CDR2 sequences are SGDLS and YYNGEE. CDR3 length: 14 amino acids. V lost 0 bases and J lost 5; bases outside the gene matches: 1. The CDR3 here is CASSVATSGDTQYF. CDR3 bases: TGTGCCAGCAGCGTAGCGACTAGCGGAGATACGCAGTATTTT.

The rearrangement uses TRBV5-5 and TRBJ2-3; tentatively, D is TRBD1 (5 bases). Germline lookup yields CDR1 SGHKS and CDR2 YYEKEE (reference sequence). Trimming removed 0 bases at V and 6 bases at J, with 11 bases between. The CDR3 spans 14 residues. CDR3 coding DNA: TGTGCCAGCAGCTTGGGCAGGGCTGGGGATACGCAGTATTTT. Its protein is CASSLGRAGDTQYF.

The V and J genes are TRBV6-1 and TRBJ1-6; maybe TRBD1 (5 bases). Trimming took 3 bases from V and 13 from J, leaving 16 bases between them. The germline V gene has CDR1 MNHNS and CDR2 SASEGT. CDR3 length: 14 amino acids. The CDR3 sequence is CASSEGPGIFPLHF. Written as DNA, the CDR3 is TGTGCCAGCAGTGAGGGGCCGGGCATTTTTCCCCTCCACTTT.